This entry lists 30 T cell receptor beta chains sequenced from one sample in a study of cytomegalovirus exposure and HLA in healthy donors. Assay used: immunoSEQ multiplex PCR; TCRdb lists only in-frame clones, some missing. The sample yields 150,000 to 200,000 clones, 86% seen once. The sample consisted of PBMCs. The receptors stem from a man in his thirties or forties in good health and CMV-seropositive.

The chain links TRBV7-2 to TRBJ2-1; no clear D. This CDR3 comprises 12 residues. Trimming shortened V by 6 bases and J by 6 bases, and 9 bases separated the two germline ends. CDR1 and CDR2 from the germline V gene are SGHTA and FQGNSA. DNA of the CDR3: TGTGCCAGCAGACTTAGCCCCAATGAGCAGTTCTTC. This sequence encodes CASRLSPNEQFF.

This CDR3 reads CASSLIDGWETQYF. In DNA form, the CDR3 reads TGCGCCAGCAGCTTGATAGATGGGTGGGAGACCCAGTACTTC. This chain connects TRBV5-1 to TRBJ2-5; D unresolved. CDR3 length: 14 amino acids. V was shortened by 1 base and J by 5 bases, with 12 bases between the two germline ends. The germline CDR1 and CDR2 sequences are SGHRS and YFSETQ. The full variable domain, completed using reference TRBV5-1 and TRBJ2-5, is KAGVTQTPRYLIKTRGQQVTLSCSPISGHRSVSWYQQTPGQGLQFLFEYFSETQRNKGNFPGRFSGRQFSNSRSEMNVSTLELGDSALYLCASSLIDGWETQYFGPGTRLLVL.

The chain recombines TRBV27 with TRBJ2-1; 8 bases line up with TRBD2. Trimming removed 2 bases from V and 9 bases from J; junction bases left unmatched: 3. The germline V gene encodes CDR1 MNHEY and CDR2 SMNVEV (reference sequence). The CDR3 sequence is 13 residues long. CDR3 residues: CASSLAGGPEQFF. The CDR3, as DNA: TGTGCCAGCAGTTTAGCGGGGGGTCCTGAGCAGTTCTTC.

This clone was seen a few times. The chain carries TRBV2 and TRBJ2-7; D is unresolved. Trimming left V 4 bases short and J 6 bases short, with 13 bases between. This CDR3 is 13 amino acids long. Germline lookup yields CDR1 SNHLY and CDR2 FYNNEI. DNA of the CDR3: TGTGCCAGCAGTGTAGGAGCAGCCGGCGAGCAGTACTTC. Its protein product is CASSVGAAGEQYF.

The chain has TRBV9 and TRBJ2-7; D is unclear. The V end lost 0 bases, the J end lost 0 bases, and 10 bases lay between the germline ends. CDR1 is SGDLS, CDR2 YYNGEE, per germline. The CDR3 has 15 residues. CDR3: CASSVGAGRSYEQYF. The CDR3 nucleotides read TGTGCCAGCAGCGTAGGTGCCGGCCGCTCCTACGAGCAGTACTTC.

The chain recombines TRBV9 with TRBJ1-5; D not certain. V was clipped by 6 bases and J by 0 bases, with 16 bases between them. Per germline, CDR1 SGDLS and CDR2 YYNGEE. This CDR3 is built from 16 residues. CDR3 sequence: CASTRIAGDSNQPQHF. In DNA form, the CDR3 reads TGTGCCAGCACCCGTATAGCCGGGGATAGCAATCAGCCCCAGCATTTT.

The sample holds many counts of this clone. The chain combines TRBV6-4 with TRBJ2-3, with 10 bases fitting TRBD2. CDR3 size: 15 residues. CDR1 and CDR2 (germline): MRHNA, SNTAGT. Germline trimming cut 2 bases from V and 4 bases from J; bases unmatched to any gene: 3. The CDR3 nucleotides are TGTGCCAGCAGTGACGGGACTAGCGCCGCAGATACGCAGTATTTT. This gives the protein CASSDGTSAADTQYF.

This clone was picked up a small number of times. The rearrangement links TRBV5-6 to TRBJ1-1; no firm D call. Germline CDR1 is SGHDT and CDR2 is YYEEEE. V gave up 0 bases and J gave up 6 bases, with 3 bases separating them. The CDR3 runs to 11 residues. CDR3 DNA sequence: TGTGCCAGCAGCTTGGAATCTGAAGCTTTCTTT. Protein sequence: CASSLESEAFF.

The rearrangement links TRBV4-2 to TRBJ2-3, with 7 positions matching TRBD2. Looked up from germline, CDR1 is LGHNA and CDR2 is YNFKEQ. V lost 3 bases and J lost 2; bases outside the gene matches: 5. CDR3 length: 15 amino acids. In DNA form, the CDR3 reads TGTGCCAGCAGCCACCGACTAGCAGACACAGATACGCAGTATTTT. Its protein is CASSHRLADTDTQYF.

This chain connects TRBV9 to TRBJ2-1, with a weak D call TRBD1 (5 bases). V dropped 0 bases and J dropped 5 bases, with 12 bases sitting between them. The CDR3 has 15 amino acids. From germline, CDR1 is SGDLS and CDR2 YYNGEE. The CDR3 region has the DNA TGTGCCAGCAGCGTAGGGACAAGGCAGAACAATGAGCAGTTCTTC. Translation gives CASSVGTRQNNEQFF.

The chain links TRBV6-6 to TRBJ2-7, with TRBD1 identical over 7 bases. Germline CDR1 reads MNHNY; CDR2 reads SVGAGI (reference sequence). CDR3 length: 15 residues. After removal of 6 bases from V and 3 bases from J, the junction contained 11 bases not matched to a gene. The CDR3 bases are TGTGCCAGCAGCCCAACCGACAGGGAGTACTACGAGCAGTACTTC. Encoded protein: CASSPTDREYYEQYF.

This chain uses TRBV5-6 with TRBJ1-3, with 7 bases matching TRBD1. This CDR3 has 14 amino acids. Germline V gene data show CDR1 as SGHDT and CDR2 as YYEEEE. Trimming at V came to 4 bases and at J to 0 bases, leaving 1 base not matched to a gene. In DNA, the CDR3 is TGTGCCAGCAGCGGGGACAGCTCTGGAAACACCATATATTTT. It specifies CASSGDSSGNTIYF.

The chain uses TRBV5-1 and TRBJ2-7; perhaps TRBD2 as D (7 bases). The germline V gene has CDR1 SGHRS and CDR2 YFSETQ. With 4 bases removed from V and 2 bases from J, the gap between germline ends came to 16 bases. The CDR3 sequence is 15 residues long. Written as DNA, the CDR3 is TGCGCCAGCAGCCGGGAGGCAGGGGACCCCTACGAGCAGTACTTC. It yields the protein CASSREAGDPYEQYF.

The chain employs TRBV6-1 and TRBJ2-1; 8 bases agree with TRBD2. The CDR3 is made up of 15 amino acids. CDR1 is MNHNS and CDR2 is SASEGT in the germline V gene. Trimming removed 6 bases from V and 0 bases from J; junction bases left unmatched: 4. The DNA for the CDR3 is TGTGCCAGCAGCCAAAGCGGGAGCTCCTACAATGAGCAGTTCTTC. It encodes CASSQSGSSYNEQFF.

The rearrangement links TRBV18 to TRBJ2-7; possibly TRBD1 for D (6 bases). From germline, CDR1 is KGHSH and CDR2 LQKENI. The CDR3 length is 14 residues. Trimming stripped 2 bases from V and 7 bases from J, with 15 bases between. The CDR3 nucleotides read TGTGCCAGCTCACCAGACAGGACCCTTCGTGAGCAGTACTTC. Translating gives CASSPDRTLREQYF.

DNA for the CDR3: TGCGCCAGCAGCTTCACAGGGGTAACCGGGGAGCTGTTTTTT. It encodes CASSFTGVTGELFF. This sequence joins TRBV5-1 and TRBJ2-2; 7 nucleotides match TRBD1. The CDR3 spans 14 residues. The germline V gene encodes CDR1 SGHRS and CDR2 YFSETQ. V trimming: 2 bases; J trimming: 5 bases; junction bases outside the gene matches: 3.

The gene calls are TRBV9 and TRBJ2-7; D not certain. Trimming stripped 0 bases from V and 5 bases from J, with 12 bases between. Germline V gene data show CDR1 as SGDLS and CDR2 as YYNGEE. CDR3 length equals 14 residues. CDR3 bases: TGTGCCAGCAGCGTAGGTGGTAGCATCGACGAGCAGTACTTC. This codes for CASSVGGSIDEQYF.

V gene TRBV7-9 combines with J gene TRBJ2-7; D call uncertain. V was clipped by 5 bases and J by 0 bases, with 11 bases between them. This CDR3 spans 14 amino acids. Per the germline V gene, CDR1 is SEHNR and CDR2 is FQNEAQ (reference sequence). The DNA of the CDR3 is TGTGCCAGCAGCCCAGGAATGCTCTCCTACGAGCAGTACTTC. Protein: CASSPGMLSYEQYF.

CDR3 region: CASSFPLGASSYEQYF. The CDR3 DNA reads as TGTGCCAGCAGCTTCCCCCTGGGGGCAAGCTCCTACGAGCAGTACTTC. V usage is TRBV5-5 and J usage is TRBJ2-7, with D perhaps matching TRBD1 (6 bases). CDR1 is SGHKS, CDR2 YYEKEE, per germline (reference sequence). The CDR3 has 16 residues. V was trimmed by 2 bases and J by 0 bases, leaving 15 bases between them.

V and J are TRBV2 and TRBJ2-4; D might be TRBD2 (6 bases). The CDR3 loop spans 12 amino acids. The germline gives CDR1 SNHLY, CDR2 FYNNEI. With 8 bases removed from V and 13 bases from J, the gap between germline ends came to 18 bases. As DNA, the CDR3 is TGTGCCAGCTCTGGGGGGTGGGAAGGACAGTACTTC. Residues: CASSGGWEGQYF.

V usage is TRBV4-3 and J usage is TRBJ2-7; 8 nucleotides agree with TRBD2. The CDR3 is 15 residues long. Germline V gene lookup returns CDR1 LGHNA and CDR2 YSLEER. Trimming took 0 bases from V and 3 from J; bases not matched to a gene: 4. CDR3 in amino acids: CASSQERRGGYEQYF. The CDR3 nucleotides are TGCGCCAGCAGCCAAGAGCGACGGGGGGGCTACGAGCAGTACTTC.

Here the CDR3 reads CASSFNFSPYEQYF. In DNA form, the CDR3 reads TGTGCCAGCAGCTTTAATTTCTCGCCCTACGAGCAGTACTTC. The V call is TRBV5-4, the J call TRBJ2-7; D unresolved. The germline V gene encodes CDR1 SGHNT and CDR2 YYREEE (reference sequence). The CDR3 runs 14 residues. The germline V and J ends were trimmed by 2 bases and 2 bases, with 11 bases remaining between them. Full variable domain (remainder filled in from reference TRBV5-4 and TRBJ2-7): ETGVTQSPTHLIKTRGQQVTLRCSSQSGHNTVSWYQQALGQGPQFIFQYYREEENGRGNFPPRFSGLQFPNYSSELNVNALELDDSALYLCASSFNFSPYEQYFGPGTRLTVT.

J is TRBJ1-5 and V is TRBV9; D is uncertain. V lost 4 bases to trimming and J lost 2 bases, with 13 bases between them. The germline V gene encodes CDR1 SGDLS and CDR2 YYNGEE. This CDR3 region has 15 residues. The CDR3 region has the DNA TGTGCCAGCAGCTCCGGGCCTGCGGGCAATCAGCCCCAGCATTTT. Translated, it gives CASSSGPAGNQPQHF. Full variable domain (missing parts from reference TRBV9 and TRBJ1-5): DSGVTQTPKHLITATGQRVTLRCSPRSGDLSVYWYQQSLDQGLQFLIQYYNGEERAKGNILERFSAQQFPDLHSELNLSSLELGDSALYFCASSSGPAGNQPQHFGDGTRLSIL.

The chain carries TRBV11-3 and TRBJ1-1; D may be TRBD1 (5 bases). Trimming removed 5 bases from V and 1 base from J, with 8 bases in between. The CDR3 is 13 residues long. Germline V CDR1 and CDR2: SGHNT, YENEEA. The CDR3 DNA reads TGTGCCAGCAGCGAAACAGGGAACACTGAAGCTTTCTTT. Amino acid sequence: CASSETGNTEAFF.

The V call is TRBV7-6, the J call TRBJ2-1; 10 nucleotides line up with TRBD2. CDR3 size: 14 residues. With V trimmed by 0 bases and J by 10 bases, 3 bases remained unmatched. Germline values: CDR1 SGHVS, CDR2 FNYEAQ. This CDR3 reads CASSLALAGREQFF. The CDR3 nucleotides are TGTGCCAGCAGCTTAGCACTAGCGGGAAGGGAGCAGTTCTTC.

CDR3 bases: TGTGCCAGCAGTTTAGGGCTAGCGGACTACAATGAGCAGTTCTTC. As protein: CASSLGLADYNEQFF. The genes are TRBV28 and TRBJ2-1; 7 positions agree with TRBD2. Germline V gene data show CDR1 as MDHEN and CDR2 as SYDVKM. V shed 2 bases and J 3 bases; nucleotides not matched to a gene: 4. The CDR3 totals 15 residues.

The J gene is TRBJ1-2, the V gene TRBV6-5, with unresolved D. Germline loops: CDR1 MNHEY, CDR2 SVGAGI. The CDR3 has 15 amino acids. The germline V and J ends were trimmed by 5 bases and 2 bases, with 15 bases remaining between them. The CDR3 is CASSPRAGRNYGYTF. The CDR3 DNA reads TGTGCCAGCAGTCCCCGGGCCGGAAGGAACTATGGCTACACCTTC.

The chain links TRBV30 to TRBJ1-1, with D tentatively TRBD1 (6 bases). The CDR3 loop spans 10 amino acids. Trimming cost V 8 bases and J 11 bases, with 15 bases left between them. Germline CDR1 GTSNPN, CDR2 SVGIG (reference sequence). The chain's CDR3 is CAGTGQGAFF. The CDR3 nucleotides read TGTGCCGGGACCGGTCAGGGGGCTTTCTTT.

This rearrangement joins TRBV2 to TRBJ2-7, with 9 bases fitting TRBD2. CDR1 SNHLY and CDR2 FYNNEI come from the germline V gene. The CDR3 extends over 18 amino acids. The V segment lost 2 bases and the J segment 5 bases; nucleotides outside the gene matches: 16. CDR3 sequence: CASSESAYGLAGRNEQYF. For the CDR3, the DNA is TGTGCCAGCAGTGAATCGGCGTATGGTCTAGCGGGACGCAACGAGCAGTACTTC.

The chain is built from TRBV30 and TRBJ1-5; tentative D call: TRBD1 (5 bases). CDR3 size: 14 residues. V lost 3 bases and J 7 bases, leaving 16 bases between the germline ends. The V gene's germline CDR1 is GTSNPN and CDR2 SVGIG (reference sequence). In DNA, the CDR3 is TGTGCCTGGAGGGGTCAGGGTGTGAGGCAGCCCCAGCATTTT. Its protein is CAWRGQGVRQPQHF. The complete variable domain, with remaining parts taken from reference TRBV30 and TRBJ1-5, reads SQTIHQWPATLVQPVGSPLSLECTVEGTSNPNLYWYRQAAGRGLQLLFYSVGIGQISSEVPQNLSASRPQDRQFILSSKKLLLSDSGFYLCAWRGQGVRQPQHFGDGTRLSIL.